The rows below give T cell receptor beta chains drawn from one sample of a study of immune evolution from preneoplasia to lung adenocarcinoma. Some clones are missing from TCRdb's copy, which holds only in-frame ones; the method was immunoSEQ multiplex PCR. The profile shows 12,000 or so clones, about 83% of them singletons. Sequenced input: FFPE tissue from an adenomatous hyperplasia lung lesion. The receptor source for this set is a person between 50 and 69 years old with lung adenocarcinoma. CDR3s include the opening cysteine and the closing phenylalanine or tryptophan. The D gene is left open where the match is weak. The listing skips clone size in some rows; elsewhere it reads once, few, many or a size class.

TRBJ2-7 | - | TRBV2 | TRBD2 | CASRRPGTSVAYEQYF | TGTGCCAGCAGGCGGCCTGGGACTAGCGTAGCCTACGAGCAGTACTTC
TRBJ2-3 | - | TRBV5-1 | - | CASSLELGAAGDTQYF | TGCGCCAGCAGCTTGGAGTTAGGAGCGGCGGGGGATACGCAGTATTTT
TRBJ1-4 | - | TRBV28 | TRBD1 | CASRQQGPDNEKLFF | TGTGCCAGCAGACAACAGGGGCCGGATAATGAAAAACTGTTTTTT
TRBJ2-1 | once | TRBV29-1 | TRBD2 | CSERLAGPNEQFF | TGCAGCGAGAGACTAGCGGGACCAAATGAGCAGTTCTTC
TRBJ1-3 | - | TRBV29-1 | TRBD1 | CSVQTGTGNTIYF | TGCAGCGTTCAGACAGGGACTGGAAACACCATATATTTT
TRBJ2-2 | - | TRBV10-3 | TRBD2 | CAISPGTSGNTGELFF | TGTGCCATCAGCCCCGGGACTAGCGGTAACACCGGGGAGCTGTTTTTT
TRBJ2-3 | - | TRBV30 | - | CAWTVGGTFTDTQYF | TGTGCCTGGACAGTAGGGGGGACATTCACAGATACGCAGTATTTT
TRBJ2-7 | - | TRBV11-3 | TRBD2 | CASSLLAGVTNEQYF | TGTGCCAGCAGCTTGCTAGCGGGAGTTACAAACGAGCAGTACTTC
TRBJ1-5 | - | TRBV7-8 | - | CASSLKESNQPQHF | TGTGCCAGCAGCTTAAAAGAAAGCAATCAGCCCCAGCATTTT
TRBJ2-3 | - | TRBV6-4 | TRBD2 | CASSEVSGLAGLNTDTQYF | TGTGCCAGCAGTGAAGTCTCTGGGCTAGCGGGCCTCAACACAGATACGCAGTATTTT
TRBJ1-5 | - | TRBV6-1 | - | CASSDYEGWYFDQPQHF | TGTGCCAGCAGTGATTATGAGGGGTGGTATTTTGATCAGCCCCAGCATTTT
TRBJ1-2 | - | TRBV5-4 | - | CASSLEGGRGYTF | TGTGCCAGCAGCTTGGAGGGCGGAAGGGGCTACACCTTC
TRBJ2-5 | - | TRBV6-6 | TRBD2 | CASSYGPGGLETQYF | TGTGCCAGCAGTTACGGGCCGGGAGGGCTGGAGACCCAGTACTTC
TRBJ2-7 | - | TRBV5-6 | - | CASSRGSGLVVEQYF | TGTGCCAGCAGCAGGGGAAGTGGGCTAGTGGTCGAGCAGTACTTC
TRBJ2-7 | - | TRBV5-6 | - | CASSFPGPVSYEQYF | TGTGCCAGCAGCTTTCCGGGACCGGTGTCCTACGAGCAGTACTTC
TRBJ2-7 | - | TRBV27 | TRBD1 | CASSPGGYEQYF | TGTGCCAGCAGCCCAGGGGGCTACGAGCAGTACTTC
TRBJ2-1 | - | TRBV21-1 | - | CASSSGSSYNEQFF | TGTGCCAGCAGCAGCGGGAGCTCCTACAATGAGCAGTTCTTC
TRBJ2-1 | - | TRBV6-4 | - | CASSDSDNNEQFF | TGTGCCAGCAGTGACTCGGACAACAATGAGCAGTTCTTC
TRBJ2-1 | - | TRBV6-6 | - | CASSLARGSYNEQFF | TGTGCCAGCAGTTTGGCTAGGGGCTCCTACAATGAGCAGTTCTTC
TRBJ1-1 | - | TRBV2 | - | CASRLNRENTEAFF | TGTGCCAGCAGATTGAACAGGGAAAACACTGAAGCTTTCTTT
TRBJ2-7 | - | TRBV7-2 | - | CASSLSSYEQYF | TGTGCCAGCAGCTTATCCTCCTACGAGCAGTACTTC
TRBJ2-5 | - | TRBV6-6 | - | CASRRGAGETQYF | TGTGCCAGCCGGAGGGGGGCCGGGGAGACCCAGTACTTC
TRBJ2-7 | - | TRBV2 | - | CASRRVPGVVEQYF | TGTGCCAGCAGGCGGGTCCCGGGGGTAGTCGAGCAGTACTTC
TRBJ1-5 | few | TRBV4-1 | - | CASSQVPGANQPQHF | TGCGCCAGCAGCCAAGTACCCGGGGCCAATCAGCCCCAGCATTTT
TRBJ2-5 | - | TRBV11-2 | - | CASSLFPESVEETQYF | TGTGCCAGCAGTCTTTTCCCGGAGTCCGTGGAAGAGACCCAGTACTTC
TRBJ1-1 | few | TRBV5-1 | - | CASSLETLNTEAFF | TGCGCCAGCAGCTTGGAAACCCTGAACACTGAAGCTTTCTTT
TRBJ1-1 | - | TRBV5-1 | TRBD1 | CASSFRGANTEAFF | TGCGCCAGCAGCTTCAGGGGGGCGAACACTGAAGCTTTCTTT
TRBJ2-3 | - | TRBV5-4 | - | CASSLAASSRAGTQYF | TGTGCCAGCAGCTTGGCCGCCAGCTCCCGGGCAGGGACGCAGTATTTT
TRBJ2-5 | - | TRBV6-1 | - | CAARSGGGETQYF | TGTGCCGCGAGGAGTGGTGGGGGTGAGACCCAGTACTTC
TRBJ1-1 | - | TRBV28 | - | CATSLGGAGVNTEAFF | TGTGCCACGTCACTTGGGGGCGCAGGGGTGAACACTGAAGCTTTCTTT
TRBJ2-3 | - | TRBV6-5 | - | CATQGGGDTQYF | TGTGCCACACAGGGGGGAGGGGATACGCAGTATTTT
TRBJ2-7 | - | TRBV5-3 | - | CARSLIEASYEQYF | TGTGCCAGAAGCTTAATTGAGGCGTCCTACGAGCAGTACTTC
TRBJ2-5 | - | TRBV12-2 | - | CASRLAAGTSGRTPQETQYF | TGTGCAAGTCGCTTAGCAGCCGGGACTAGCGGGAGGACCCCGCAAGAGACCCAGTACTTC
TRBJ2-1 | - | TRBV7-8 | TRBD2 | CASSSLAGGPYNEQFF | TGTGCCAGCAGCTCTCTAGCGGGAGGCCCCTACAATGAGCAGTTCTTC
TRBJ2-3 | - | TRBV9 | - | CASSVEGLYTDTQYF | TGTGCCAGCAGCGTAGAAGGACTCTACACAGATACGCAGTATTTT
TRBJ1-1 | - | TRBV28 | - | CASRVGQGYEAFF | TGTGCCAGCAGAGTGGGGCAGGGATATGAAGCTTTCTTT
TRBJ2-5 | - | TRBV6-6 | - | CASSYGRIEETQYF | TGTGCCAGCAGTTACGGCAGAATAGAAGAGACCCAGTACTTC
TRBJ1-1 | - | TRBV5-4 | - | CASSLSGTTNTEAFF | TGTGCCAGCAGCTTGTCCGGGACGACGAACACTGAAGCTTTCTTT
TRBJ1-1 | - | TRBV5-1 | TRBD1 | CASSPRTGGYTEAFF | TGCGCCAGCAGCCCCCGGACAGGGGGCTATACTGAAGCTTTCTTT
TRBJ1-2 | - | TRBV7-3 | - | CASSLEQSGPYGYTF | TGTGCCAGCAGCTTAGAACAGTCAGGGCCCTATGGCTACACCTTC
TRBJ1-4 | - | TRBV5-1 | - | CASRRSDEKLFF | TGCGCCAGCAGGCGGTCGGATGAAAAACTGTTTTTT
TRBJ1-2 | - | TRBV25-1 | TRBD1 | CASSAGTGYGYTF | TGTGCCAGCAGTGCCGGGACAGGGTATGGCTACACCTTC
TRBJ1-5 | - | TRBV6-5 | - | CASSYGSDSNQPQHF | TGTGCCAGCAGTTATGGGTCCGATAGCAATCAGCCCCAGCATTTT
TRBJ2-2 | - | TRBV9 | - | CASSSKGTGELFF | TGTGCCAGCAGTAGCAAGGGGACCGGGGAGCTGTTTTTT
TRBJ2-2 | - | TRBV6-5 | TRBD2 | CASSLTSGNTGELFF | TGTGCTAGCAGTTTGACTAGCGGGAACACCGGGGAGCTGTTTTTT
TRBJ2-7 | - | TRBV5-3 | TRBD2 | CARSLKWTSGAYEQYF | TGTGCCAGAAGCCTAAAATGGACTAGCGGAGCCTACGAGCAGTACTTC
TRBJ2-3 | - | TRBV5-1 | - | CASSLLPRGMGTDTQYF | TGCGCCAGCAGCCTCCTTCCCCGGGGCATGGGGACAGATACGCAGTATTTT
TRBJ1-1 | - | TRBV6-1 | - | CASSVSAYAEAFF | TGTGCCAGCAGTGTGAGTGCGTACGCTGAAGCTTTCTTT
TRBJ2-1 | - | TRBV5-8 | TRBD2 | CASSLGGRALDEQFF | TGTGCCAGCAGCTTGGGCGGGAGGGCCCTAGATGAGCAGTTCTTC
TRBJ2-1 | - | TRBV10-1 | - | CASSALNEQFF | TGCGCCAGCAGTGCCCTTAATGAGCAGTTCTTC
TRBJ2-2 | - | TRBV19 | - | CASSFNRAGELFF | TGTGCCAGTAGTTTTAACAGGGCCGGGGAGCTGTTTTTT